This T cell receptor (beta chain) was sequenced during a study of T cells after yellow fever vaccination. They built TCR cDNA with 5'RACE template switching, a step that put in a universal primer site and UMIs. MiXCR, run by TCRdb on the 5' RACE reads, gives a single entry per CDR3 protein. This sample has hundreds of thousands of distinct CDR3 sequences, with roughly a sixth found just once. The ends were cut back, 0 bases at V and 10 bases at J, with 11 bases in the middle. The germline CDR1 and CDR2 sequences are SGHRS and YFSETQ. CDR3 length equals 13 residues. The source was PBMCs, collected before the yellow fever booster vaccination. The clonotype was recovered from a man in his late teens or twenties who received the YFV17D yellow fever vaccine. V usage is TRBV5-1 and J usage is TRBJ2-1; no reliable D call. In nucleotides, the CDR3 is TGCGCCAGCAGCTTGGCCCTTTTGGGGGAGCAGTTCTTC. It yields the protein CASSLALLGEQFF. Full variable domain (outside the CDR3, taken from reference TRBV5-1 and TRBJ2-1): KAGVTQTPRYLIKTRGQQVTLSCSPISGHRSVSWYQQTPGQGLQFLFEYFSETQRNKGNFPGRFSGRQFSNSRSEMNVSTLELGDSALYLCASSLALLGEQFFGPGTRLTVL.